The clone carrying this T cell receptor beta chain has only a few counts. Expressed TCRB transcripts were sequenced because the entire RNA isolate underwent reverse transcription. Sequenced by immunoSEQ multiplex PCR; TCRdb stores in-frame clones only, minus some. The data show 600,000 to 650,000 clones, 15% to 18% seen once. Germline CDR1 reads KGHSH; CDR2 reads LQKENI. This CDR3 has 13 amino acids. The V end was cut by 3 bases, the J end by 5 bases, with 7 bases between. This record comes from a study of beta chain features in type 1 diabetes. Sorting that relied on CD45RO/CCR7/CD25/CD127/CD95/CD27 yielded CD4+ naive, central memory, regulatory and stem cell-like memory cells.

The sample consisted of naive CD4+ T cells from blood. This chain links TRBV18 with TRBJ2-2; D ambiguous. The TCR comes from a young man in good health. CDR3: CASSPDKTGELFF. CDR3 nucleotides: TGTGCCAGCTCACCCGACAAGACCGGGGAGCTGTTTTTT.